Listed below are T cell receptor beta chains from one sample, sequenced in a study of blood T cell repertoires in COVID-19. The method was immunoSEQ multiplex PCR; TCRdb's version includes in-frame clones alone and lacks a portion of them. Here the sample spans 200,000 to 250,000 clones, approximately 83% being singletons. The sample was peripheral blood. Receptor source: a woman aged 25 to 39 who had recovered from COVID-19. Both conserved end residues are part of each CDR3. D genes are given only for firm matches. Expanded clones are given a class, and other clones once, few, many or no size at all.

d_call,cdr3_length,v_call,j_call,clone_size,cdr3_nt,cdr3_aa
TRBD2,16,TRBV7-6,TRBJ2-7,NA,TGTGCCAGCAGCTTAGCCGCTAGCGGGGGCTCCTACGAGCAGTACTTC,CASSLAASGGSYEQYF
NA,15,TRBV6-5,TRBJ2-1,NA,TGTGCCAGCAGTCCGGAGGCCAGTAATTTGTATGAGCAGTTCTTC,CASSPEASNLYEQFF
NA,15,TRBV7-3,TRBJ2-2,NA,TGTGCCAGCAGCTTAGCAGGGTCCAACACCGGGGAGCTGTTTTTT,CASSLAGSNTGELFF
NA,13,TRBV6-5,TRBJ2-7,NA,TGTGCCAGCAGCCTCGGGGTAACCTACGAGCAGTACTTC,CASSLGVTYEQYF
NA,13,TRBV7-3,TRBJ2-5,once,TGTGCCAGCAGCTTTTCAGCGCGGGAGACCCAGTACTTC,CASSFSARETQYF
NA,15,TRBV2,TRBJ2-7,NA,TGTGCCAGCAGGAATCCCGTACAGATTACCTACGAGCAGTACTTC,CASRNPVQITYEQYF
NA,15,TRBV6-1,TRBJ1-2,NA,TGTGCCAGCAGTGAGGCAGGGGCAGCTAACTATGGCTACACCTTC,CASSEAGAANYGYTF
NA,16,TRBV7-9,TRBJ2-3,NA,TGTGCCAGCAGCTTAGCTGGAGGGGCTAGCACAGATACGCAGTATTTT,CASSLAGGASTDTQYF
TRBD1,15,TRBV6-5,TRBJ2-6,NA,TGTGCCAGCAGGCCACAGGGGACCGGGGCCAACGTCCTGACTTTC,CASRPQGTGANVLTF
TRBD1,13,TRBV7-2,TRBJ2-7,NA,TGTGCCAGCAGCTTAAACAGGGGGTACGAGCAGTACTTC,CASSLNRGYEQYF
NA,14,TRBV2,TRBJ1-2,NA,TGTGCCAGCAGTCCAATCCTGCGTGAAATGGGCTACACCTTC,CASSPILREMGYTF
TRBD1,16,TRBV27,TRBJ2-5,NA,TGTGCCAGCAGCGACGTAATAGGGACAGCCCAAGAGACCCAGTACTTC,CASSDVIGTAQETQYF
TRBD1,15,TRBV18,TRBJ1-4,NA,TGTGCCAGCTCACCTTACAGGGGGGGCAATGAAAAACTGTTTTTT,CASSPYRGGNEKLFF
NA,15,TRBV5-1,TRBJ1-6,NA,TGCGCCAGCAGCTCAGGCGCCTCCTATAATTCACCCCTCCACTTT,CASSSGASYNSPLHF
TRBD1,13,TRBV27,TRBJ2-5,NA,TGTGCCAGCAGTTACTCAGGGGGAGAGACCCAGTACTTC,CASSYSGGETQYF
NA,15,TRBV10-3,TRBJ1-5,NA,TGTGCCATCAGTGAAAGTGTTGAGGAAGGTCAGCCCCAGCATTTT,CAISESVEEGQPQHF
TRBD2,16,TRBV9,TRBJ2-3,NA,TGTGCCAGCAGCGGGCGACTAGCGGGGGGGACAGATACGCAGTATTTT,CASSGRLAGGTDTQYF
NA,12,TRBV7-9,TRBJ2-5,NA,TGTGCCAGCAGCTCCGTAAAAGAGACCCAGTACTTC,CASSSVKETQYF
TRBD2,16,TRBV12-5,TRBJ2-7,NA,TGTGCTAGTGGTTACTCATTGGGAGGGTTCTCCTACGAGCAGTACTTC,CASGYSLGGFSYEQYF
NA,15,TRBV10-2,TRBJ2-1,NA,TGCGCCAGCATTCAAGCGGGTGGCTCCTACAATGAGCAGTTCTTC,CASIQAGGSYNEQFF
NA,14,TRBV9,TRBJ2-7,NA,TGTGCCAGCAGCGTAGGCGCAACCCCCTACGAGCAGTACTTC,CASSVGATPYEQYF